This is a list of T cell receptor beta chains from one sample in a study of technical replicates of blood from a handful of donors. Sequencing was performed with immunoSEQ multiplex PCR; in TCRdb, only in-frame clones are kept and a portion is missing. Of some 54,000 clones listed, over 85% are singletons. Material: PBMCs. These receptors all come from a human donor in good health. Some clones in this sample may be carry-over from other donors' samples. Both conserved end residues are part of each CDR3. Fields, in order: clone size, J gene, V gene, D gene, CDR3 DNA, CDR3 protein. D genes are given only for firm matches. Clone size, where shown, is once, few, many, or a class for clones that have expanded.

>NA|TRBJ2-2|TRBV7-7|TRBD1
TGTGCCAGCATGCGACAGGGGACCGGGGAGCTGTTTTTT
CASMRQGTGELFF
>once|TRBJ2-5|TRBV7-2|NA
TGTGCCAGCAGCTTGTTGGGCGAGACCCAGTACTTC
CASSLLGETQYF
>NA|TRBJ2-3|TRBV5-1|NA
TGCGCCAGCAGCTTTTCAGCTAGAGGTGGCACAGATACGCAGTATTTT
CASSFSARGGTDTQYF
>once|TRBJ2-7|TRBV6-5|NA
TGTGCCAGCAGTTACGATGGAGTCTACGAGCAGTACTTC
CASSYDGVYEQYF
>NA|TRBJ2-7|TRBV4-3|TRBD2
TGCGCCAGCAGGGGGACTAGCGGGGGGGCATACGAGCAGTACTTC
CASRGTSGGAYEQYF
>once|TRBJ1-1|TRBV5-1|NA
TGCGCCAGCAGCCCCAGTGGAGGCTTCAACACTGAAGCTTTCTTT
CASSPSGGFNTEAFF
>many|TRBJ2-1|TRBV5-1|TRBD2
TGCGCCAGCAGCCCGGCGGGAGGGTACAATGAGCAGTTCTTC
CASSPAGGYNEQFF
>NA|TRBJ2-3|TRBV7-2|TRBD1
TGTGCCAGCAGCCTGGCGGGACAGGGAACAGATACGCAGTATTTT
CASSLAGQGTDTQYF
>once|TRBJ2-5|TRBV2|NA
TGTGCCAGCAGTGAAGGAGCAGGTATAGGTGAGACCCAGTACTTC
CASSEGAGIGETQYF
>NA|TRBJ2-2|TRBV10-3|NA
TGTGCCATCAGTGGAAACGGCGGGGAGCTGTTTTTT
CAISGNGGELFF
>NA|TRBJ2-3|TRBV6-4|NA
TGTGCCAGCAGTGATAAGGGGTCCACAGATACGCAGTATTTT
CASSDKGSTDTQYF
>NA|TRBJ1-2|TRBV10-3|TRBD1
TGTGCCATCAGATCCGGGACAGTCGATGGCTACACCTTC
CAIRSGTVDGYTF
>NA|TRBJ2-1|TRBV7-3|TRBD2
TGTGCCAGCAGCGAGCGGGGTAGCGGTGAGCAGTTCTTC
CASSERGSGEQFF
>NA|TRBJ1-2|TRBV18|NA
TGTGCCAGCTCACCAGCCAGTAACTATGGCTACACCTTC
CASSPASNYGYTF
>NA|TRBJ2-5|TRBV6-5|TRBD2
TGTGCGAGCAGTACTAGCGCTAAAGAGACCCAGTACTTC
CASSTSAKETQYF
>NA|TRBJ2-3|TRBV10-3|TRBD2
TGTGCCATCAGAGACACCGGACTAGCGGGCAATTACACAGATACGCAGTATTTT
CAIRDTGLAGNYTDTQYF
>few|TRBJ2-1|TRBV5-1|NA
TGCGCCAGCAGCTCCGGGTCTTTCCAGGGGATCAATGAGCAGTTCTTC
CASSSGSFQGINEQFF
>NA|TRBJ1-1|TRBV4-1|TRBD1
TGCGCCAGCCAGGCGGACAGGTTTTCCACTGAAGCTTTCTTT
CASQADRFSTEAFF
>NA|TRBJ2-7|TRBV27|NA
TGTGCCAGCAATACTTCCTACGAGCAGTACTTC
CASNTSYEQYF
>NA|TRBJ1-1|TRBV18|NA
TGTGCCAGCTCACCCCAGGGCGGCACTGAAGCTTTCTTT
CASSPQGGTEAFF
>NA|TRBJ2-1|TRBV4-1|NA
TGCGCCAGCAGCGTAAGAGGGGGTGAGCAGTTCTTC
CASSVRGGEQFF
>NA|TRBJ1-5|TRBV27|TRBD1
TGTGCCAGCAGTCCTCTAACAGGGGCCGGCAATCAGCCCCAGCATTTT
CASSPLTGAGNQPQHF
>NA|TRBJ2-5|TRBV15|NA
TGTGCCACCAGCGGACTTCCGGCAGCGGGCCAAGAGACCCAGTACTTC
CATSGLPAAGQETQYF
>NA|TRBJ2-7|TRBV21-1|NA
TGTGCCAGCTTAGAAAGCTACGAGCAGTACTTC
CASLESYEQYF
>NA|TRBJ2-7|TRBV7-6|NA
TGTGCCAGCAGCTTAGAGCTCTCCTACGAGCAGTACTTC
CASSLELSYEQYF
>NA|TRBJ1-1|TRBV4-1|NA
TGCGCCAGCAGCCAAGATGCCGGGCTGACCAGGGGCGCTTTCTTT
CASSQDAGLTRGAFF
>NA|TRBJ1-2|TRBV7-2|NA
TGTGCCAGCAGCCCGGGGGGTGGAGGCTACACCTTC
CASSPGGGGYTF